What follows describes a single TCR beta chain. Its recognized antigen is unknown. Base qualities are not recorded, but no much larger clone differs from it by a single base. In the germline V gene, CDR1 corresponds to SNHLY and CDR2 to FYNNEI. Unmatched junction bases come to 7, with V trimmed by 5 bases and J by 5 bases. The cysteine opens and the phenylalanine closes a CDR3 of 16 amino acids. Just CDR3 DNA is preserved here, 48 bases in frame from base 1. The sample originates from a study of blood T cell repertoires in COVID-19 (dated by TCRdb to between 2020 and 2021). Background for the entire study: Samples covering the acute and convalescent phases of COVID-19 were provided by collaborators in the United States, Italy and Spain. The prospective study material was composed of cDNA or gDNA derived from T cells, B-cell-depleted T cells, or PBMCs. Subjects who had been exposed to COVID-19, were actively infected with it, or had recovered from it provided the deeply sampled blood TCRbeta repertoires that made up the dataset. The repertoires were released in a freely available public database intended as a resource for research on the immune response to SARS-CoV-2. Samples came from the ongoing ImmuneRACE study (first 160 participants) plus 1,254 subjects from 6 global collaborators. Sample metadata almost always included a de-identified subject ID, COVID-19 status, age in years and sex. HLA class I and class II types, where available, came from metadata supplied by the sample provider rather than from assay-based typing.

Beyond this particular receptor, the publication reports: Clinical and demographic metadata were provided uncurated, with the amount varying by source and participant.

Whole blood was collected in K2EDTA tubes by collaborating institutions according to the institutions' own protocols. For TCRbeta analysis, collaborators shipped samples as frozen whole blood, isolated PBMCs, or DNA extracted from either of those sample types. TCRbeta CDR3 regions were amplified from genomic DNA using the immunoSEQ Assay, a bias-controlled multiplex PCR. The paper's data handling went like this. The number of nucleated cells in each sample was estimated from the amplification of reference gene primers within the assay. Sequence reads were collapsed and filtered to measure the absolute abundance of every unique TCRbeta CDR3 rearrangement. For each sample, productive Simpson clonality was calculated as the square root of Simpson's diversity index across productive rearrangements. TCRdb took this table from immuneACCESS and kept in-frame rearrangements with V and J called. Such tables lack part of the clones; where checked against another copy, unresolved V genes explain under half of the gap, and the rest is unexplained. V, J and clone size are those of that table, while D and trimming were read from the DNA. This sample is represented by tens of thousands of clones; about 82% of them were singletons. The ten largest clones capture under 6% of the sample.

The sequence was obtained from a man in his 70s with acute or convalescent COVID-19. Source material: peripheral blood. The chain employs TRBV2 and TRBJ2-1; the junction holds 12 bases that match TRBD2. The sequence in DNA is TGTGCCAGCAGTTCCCCGGGACTAGCGGGTAACAATGAGCAGTTCTTC. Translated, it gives CASSSPGLAGNNEQFF.